The text below deals with one T cell receptor (beta chain). The data stem from a study of T cell responses to AZD1222 COVID-19 vaccine. Profiled with immunoSEQ multiplex PCR; TCRdb holds only in-frame clones, not every one. The sample includes approximately 110,000 clones, 85% to 90% of them seen just once. Germline CDR1 and CDR2: LNHDA and SQIVND (reference sequence). Trimming removed 3 bases from V and 5 bases from J; junction bases left unmatched: 6. This CDR3 has 14 residues. The rearrangement links TRBV19 to TRBJ1-2, with 7 bases aligning to TRBD1. Source: peripheral blood, taken on day 0 of AZD1222 vaccination. This TCR came from an adult in good health. CDR3 amino acids: CASSMRQGQYGYTF. The CDR3 DNA is TGTGCCAGTAGTATGCGACAGGGACAATATGGCTACACCTTC.